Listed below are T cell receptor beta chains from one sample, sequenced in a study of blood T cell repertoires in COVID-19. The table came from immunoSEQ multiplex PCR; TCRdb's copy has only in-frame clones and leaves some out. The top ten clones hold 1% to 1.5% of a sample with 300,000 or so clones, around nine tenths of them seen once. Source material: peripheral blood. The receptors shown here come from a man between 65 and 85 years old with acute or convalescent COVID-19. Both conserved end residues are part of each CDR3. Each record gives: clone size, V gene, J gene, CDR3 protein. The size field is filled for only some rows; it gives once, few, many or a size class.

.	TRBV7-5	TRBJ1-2	CVRSPANLANYGYTF
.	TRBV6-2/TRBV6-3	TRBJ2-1	CASSSAGGREQFF
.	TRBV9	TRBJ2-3	CASSALTDTQYF
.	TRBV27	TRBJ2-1	CASGASGGPPYNEQFF
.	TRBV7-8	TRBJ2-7	CASSLGFSGTYEQYF
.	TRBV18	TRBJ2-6	CASSPAGTGSRGANVLTF
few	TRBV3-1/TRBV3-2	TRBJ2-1	CASSPRKLAGLKNEQFF
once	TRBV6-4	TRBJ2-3	CASSDRGLAGDTQYF
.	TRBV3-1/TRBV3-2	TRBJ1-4	CASSLTGRVRHAGKLFF
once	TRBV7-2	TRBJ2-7	CASSLSRDRAHEQYF
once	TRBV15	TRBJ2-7	CATSRRGTGVSYEQYF
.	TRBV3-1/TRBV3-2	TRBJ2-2	CASSPGLAIGELFF
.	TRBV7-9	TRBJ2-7	CASSLGTSVYEQYF
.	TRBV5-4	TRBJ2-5	CASREGQRGETQYF
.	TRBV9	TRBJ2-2	CASSVGSGVTGELFF
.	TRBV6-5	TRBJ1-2	CASSSLSNYGYTF
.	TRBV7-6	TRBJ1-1	CASSLVGERNTEAFF
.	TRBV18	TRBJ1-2	CASSPGAGTNYGYTF
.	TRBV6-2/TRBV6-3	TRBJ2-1	CASSYPAGVNEQFF
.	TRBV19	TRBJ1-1	CASSLGGTGIEETEAFF
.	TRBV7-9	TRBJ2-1	CASSQRSYNEQFF
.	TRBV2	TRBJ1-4	CAGRTDNEKLFF
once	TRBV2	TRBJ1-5	CASSPGTGVQPQHF
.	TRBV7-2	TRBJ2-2	CASSLIGGNTGELFF
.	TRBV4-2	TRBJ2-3	CASSQGRMGGTDTQYF
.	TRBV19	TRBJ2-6	CASQRRGAQGANVLTF
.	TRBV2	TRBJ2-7	CASSEVLAYEQYF
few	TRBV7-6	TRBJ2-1	CASSLNGGRGPYNEQFF
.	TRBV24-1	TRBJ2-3	CATSDSQDRGRVADTQYF
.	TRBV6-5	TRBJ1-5	CASSYRQGPTNQPQHF
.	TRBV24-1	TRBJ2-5	CATSGTTDRGETQYF
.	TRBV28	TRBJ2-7	CATVTSGGSYEQYF
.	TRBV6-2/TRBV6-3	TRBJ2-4	CASSGQGLRNIQYF
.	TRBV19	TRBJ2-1	CASSHLAGSFEQFF
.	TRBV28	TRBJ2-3	CASSLLPGQGTDTQYF
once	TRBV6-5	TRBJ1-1	CASSYSGTGGNTEAFF
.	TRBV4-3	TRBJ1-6	CASSQENRFNSPLHF
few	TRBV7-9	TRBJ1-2	CASSLIGFYGYTF
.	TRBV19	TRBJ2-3	CASSPFSIALAGGRDTQYF
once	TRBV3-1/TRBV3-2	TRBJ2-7	CASSPLGTHYEQYF
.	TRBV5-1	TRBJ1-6	CASSLEGHTTTSPLHF
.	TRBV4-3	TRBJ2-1	CASSQDVGLGEQFF
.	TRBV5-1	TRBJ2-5	CASRSTVGQGEKTQYF
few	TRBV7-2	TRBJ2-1	CASSLMTGRGRYNEQFF